Presented here are 5 T cell receptor beta chains from one specimen sequenced in a study of coeliac disease. The data were produced by immunoSEQ multiplex PCR, yet TCRdb's version contains in-frame clones alone and is incomplete. In the table there are roughly 6,800 clones, roughly 69% of which are singletons. The specimen was lamina propria lymphocytes from the gut. These TCRs come from a man younger than 40 with celiac disease.

The genes are TRBV9 and TRBJ2-5, with 7 bases matching TRBD1. After removal of 3 bases from V and 5 bases from J, the junction contained 13 bases not matched to a gene. This CDR3 is built from 16 residues. Germline CDR1 SGDLS, CDR2 YYNGEE. The CDR3 DNA reads TGTGCCAGCAGCGGCGGGTGGACAGGATCCGGGGAGACCCAGTACTTC. Translated: CASSGGWTGSGETQYF.

The chain is built from TRBV5-1 and TRBJ1-5, with 9 nucleotides matching TRBD1. Trimming cost V 0 bases and J 6 bases; bases outside gene matches: 4. This CDR3 is 15 amino acids long. The germline V gene encodes CDR1 SGHRS and CDR2 YFSETQ. The CDR3 spells CASSLGGTGSQPQHF. Written as DNA, the CDR3 is TGCGCCAGCAGCTTGGGGGGGACAGGGAGTCAGCCCCAGCATTTT.

This clone was observed a few times. The CDR3 bases are TGTGCCAGCAGCTGGGTCGTCGGGCGGGGGCAGGGGAATGAGCAGTTCTTC. Translated: CASSWVVGRGQGNEQFF. The chain links TRBV7-6 to TRBJ2-1; tentatively, D is TRBD2 (7 bases). Trimming shortened V by 4 bases and J by 7 bases, and 23 bases separated the two germline ends. Germline lookup yields CDR1 SGHVS and CDR2 FNYEAQ. The CDR3 has 17 residues.

This chain uses TRBV6-1 with TRBJ2-5; 13 nucleotides agree with TRBD2. The germline V gene encodes CDR1 MNHNS and CDR2 SASEGT. Losses at the gene ends were 11 bases for V and 5 bases for J; bases not matched to a gene: 8. The CDR3 runs 14 residues. The DNA for the CDR3 is TGTGCCGTGGGACTAGCGGGATTGGGTGAGACCCAGTACTTC. It encodes CAVGLAGLGETQYF.

The chain links TRBV10-2 to TRBJ2-7; possible D gene TRBD2, 6 bases. The V end lost 10 bases, the J end lost 6 bases, and 10 bases lay between the germline ends. CDR1 is WSHSY, CDR2 SAAADI, per germline. CDR3 length: 10 amino acids. The CDR3 reads CATSRGEQYF. CDR3 bases: TGCGCCACCTCGCGGGGCGAGCAGTACTTC.